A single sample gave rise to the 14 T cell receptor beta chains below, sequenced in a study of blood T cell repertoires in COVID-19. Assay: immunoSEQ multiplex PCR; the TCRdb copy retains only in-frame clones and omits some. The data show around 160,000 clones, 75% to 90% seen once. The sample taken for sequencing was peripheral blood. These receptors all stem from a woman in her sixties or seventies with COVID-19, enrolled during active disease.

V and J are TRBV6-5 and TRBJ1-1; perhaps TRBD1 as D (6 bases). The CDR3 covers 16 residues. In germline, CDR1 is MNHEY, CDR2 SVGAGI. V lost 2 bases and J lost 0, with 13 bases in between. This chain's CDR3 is CASSYERGGMNTEAFF. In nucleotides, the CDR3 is TGTGCCAGCAGTTACGAAAGGGGGGGGATGAACACTGAAGCTTTCTTT.

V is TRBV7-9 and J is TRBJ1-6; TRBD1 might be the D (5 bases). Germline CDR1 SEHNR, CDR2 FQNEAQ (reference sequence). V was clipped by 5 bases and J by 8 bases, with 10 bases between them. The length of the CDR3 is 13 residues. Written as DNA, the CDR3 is TGTGCCAGCAGCCCCGGGGGGGATTCACCCCTCCACTTT. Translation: CASSPGGDSPLHF.

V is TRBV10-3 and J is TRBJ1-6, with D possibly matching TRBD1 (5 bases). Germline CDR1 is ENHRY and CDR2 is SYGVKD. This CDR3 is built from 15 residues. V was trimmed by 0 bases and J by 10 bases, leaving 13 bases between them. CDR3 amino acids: CAISESFQGASPLHF. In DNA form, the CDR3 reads TGTGCCATCAGTGAGTCGTTCCAGGGCGCCTCACCCCTCCACTTT.

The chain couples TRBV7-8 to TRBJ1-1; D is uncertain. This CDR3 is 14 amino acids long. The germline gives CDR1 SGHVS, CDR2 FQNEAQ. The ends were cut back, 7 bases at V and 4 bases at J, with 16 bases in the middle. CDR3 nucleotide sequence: TGTGCCAGCATCCTGTGGTCCCGAGCCACTGAAGCTTTCTTT. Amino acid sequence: CASILWSRATEAFF.

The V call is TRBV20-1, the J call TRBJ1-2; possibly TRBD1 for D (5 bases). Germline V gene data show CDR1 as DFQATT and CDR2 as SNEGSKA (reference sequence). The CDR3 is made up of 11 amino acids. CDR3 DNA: TGCAGGACGACAGACAGCTATGGCTACACCTTC. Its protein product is CRTTDSYGYTF.

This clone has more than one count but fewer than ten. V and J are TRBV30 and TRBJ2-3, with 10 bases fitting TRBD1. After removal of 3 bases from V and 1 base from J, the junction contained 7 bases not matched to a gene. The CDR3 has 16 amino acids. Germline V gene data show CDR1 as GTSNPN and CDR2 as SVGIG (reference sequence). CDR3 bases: TGTGCCTGGAGCCTTGGGACAGGGGCGGGCACAGATACGCAGTATTTT. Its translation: CAWSLGTGAGTDTQYF.

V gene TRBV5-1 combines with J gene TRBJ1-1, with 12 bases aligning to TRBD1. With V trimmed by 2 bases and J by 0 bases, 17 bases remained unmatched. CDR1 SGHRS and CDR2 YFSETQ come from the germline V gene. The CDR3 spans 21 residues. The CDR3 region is CASSLGSFTGTGGWMNTEAFF. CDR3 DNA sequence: TGCGCCAGCAGCTTAGGCTCATTTACGGGGACAGGGGGCTGGATGAACACTGAAGCTTTCTTT.

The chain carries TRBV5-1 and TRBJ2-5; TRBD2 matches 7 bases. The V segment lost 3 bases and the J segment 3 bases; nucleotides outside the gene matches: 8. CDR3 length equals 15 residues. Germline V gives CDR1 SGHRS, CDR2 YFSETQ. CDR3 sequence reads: CASSSTTGTKETQYF. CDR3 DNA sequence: TGCGCCAGCAGCTCAACTACCGGGACTAAAGAGACCCAGTACTTC.

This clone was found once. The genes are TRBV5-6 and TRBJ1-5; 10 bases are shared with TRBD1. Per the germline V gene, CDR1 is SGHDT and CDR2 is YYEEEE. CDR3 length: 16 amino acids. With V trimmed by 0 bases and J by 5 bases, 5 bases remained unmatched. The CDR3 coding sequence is TGTGCCAGCAGCTTGGCAACCGGACAGGGGGATCAGCCCCAGCATTTT. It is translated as CASSLATGQGDQPQHF.

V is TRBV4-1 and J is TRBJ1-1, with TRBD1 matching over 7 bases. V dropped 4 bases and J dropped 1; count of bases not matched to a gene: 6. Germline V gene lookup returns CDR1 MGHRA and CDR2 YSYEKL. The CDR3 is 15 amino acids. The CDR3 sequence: CASSRQDRKNTEAFF. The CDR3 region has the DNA TGCGCCAGCAGCCGACAGGACAGGAAGAACACTGAAGCTTTCTTT.

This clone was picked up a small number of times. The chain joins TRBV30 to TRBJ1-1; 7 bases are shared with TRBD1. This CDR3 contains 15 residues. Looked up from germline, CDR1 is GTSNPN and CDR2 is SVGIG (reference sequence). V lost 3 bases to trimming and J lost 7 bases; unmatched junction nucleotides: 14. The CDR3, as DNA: TGTGCCTGGAGCGCCGAGGGGGCGGAGGGCCGTGAAGCTTTCTTT. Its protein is CAWSAEGAEGREAFF.

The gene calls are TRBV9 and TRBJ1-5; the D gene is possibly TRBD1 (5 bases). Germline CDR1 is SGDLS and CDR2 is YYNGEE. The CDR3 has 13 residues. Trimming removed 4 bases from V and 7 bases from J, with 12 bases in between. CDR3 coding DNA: TGTGCCAGCAGCCCCACTGGGGGGCAGCCCCAGCATTTT. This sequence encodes CASSPTGGQPQHF.

CDR3 sequence (DNA): TGTGCCAGCAGTTTATATCCTAGCGGAACGCCAATTAGCACAGATACGCAGTATTTT. This sequence encodes CASSLYPSGTPISTDTQYF. The V call is TRBV27, the J call TRBJ2-3; 7 bases are a match to TRBD2. Unmatched junction bases numbered 13, after V lost 1 base and J lost 0 bases. Germline lookup yields CDR1 MNHEY and CDR2 SMNVEV (reference sequence). The CDR3 totals 19 residues.

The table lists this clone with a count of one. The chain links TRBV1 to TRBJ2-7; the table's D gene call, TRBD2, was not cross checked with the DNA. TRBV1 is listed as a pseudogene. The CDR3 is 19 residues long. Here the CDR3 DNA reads TGCACCAGCAGCCAAATGGGCCGACCGGGACTAGGCCCCTCCTACGAGCAGTACTTC. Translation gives CTSSQMGRPGLGPSYEQYF.